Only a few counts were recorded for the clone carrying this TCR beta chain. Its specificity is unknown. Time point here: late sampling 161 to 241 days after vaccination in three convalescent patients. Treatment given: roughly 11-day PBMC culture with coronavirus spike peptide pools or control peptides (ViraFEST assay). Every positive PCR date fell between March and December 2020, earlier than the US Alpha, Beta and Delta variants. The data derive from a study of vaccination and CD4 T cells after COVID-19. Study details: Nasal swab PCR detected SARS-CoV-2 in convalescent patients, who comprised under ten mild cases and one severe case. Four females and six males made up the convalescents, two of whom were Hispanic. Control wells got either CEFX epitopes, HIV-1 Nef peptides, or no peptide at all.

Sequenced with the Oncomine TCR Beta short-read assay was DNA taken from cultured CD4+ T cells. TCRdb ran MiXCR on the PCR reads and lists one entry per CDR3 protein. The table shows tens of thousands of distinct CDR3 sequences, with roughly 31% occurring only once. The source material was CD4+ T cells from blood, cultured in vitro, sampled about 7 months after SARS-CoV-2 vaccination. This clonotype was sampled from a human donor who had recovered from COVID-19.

The CDR3 DNA follows: TGTGCCAGCAGGGGGGCTAGCGGGAGGCCGCGGTATGAGCAGTTCTTC. It yields the protein CASRGASGRPRYEQFF. V is TRBV6-1 and J is TRBJ2-1; the match to TRBD2 covers 11 bases. CDR3 length: 16 residues. Germline CDR1 reads MNHNS; CDR2 reads SASEGT. V shed 6 bases, J shed 8 bases, and the junction held 12 bases outside the gene matches.